This TCR beta chain was documented in a study of OX40 agonist ivuxolimab in advanced cancers. Study-level findings and limits: In the expanded peripheral T cells, antigen specificity was never determined.

CDR1 and CDR2 (germline): SQVTM, ANQGSEA. The CDR3 has 12 residues. V was clipped by 6 bases and J by 2 bases, with 11 bases between them. Exclusion applied to patients with autoimmune disease history or systemic immunosuppression. Produced via immunoSEQ multiplex PCR; TCRdb's table is partial and in-frame only. Of more than 100,000 clones in the sample, about 93% were seen once. A remark on this clone: Its antigen is undetermined.

V and J are TRBV29-1 and TRBJ2-7; D possibly corresponds to TRBD2 (6 bases). The TCR originated in an adult with an advanced solid tumor such as melanoma, head and neck, liver or kidney cancer. The sample consisted of CD4+ or CD8+ T cells sorted from blood, taken in a trial of the OX40 agonist ivuxolimab. The chain's CDR3 is CSVAGPAYEQYF. The CDR3 DNA reads as TGCAGCGTCGCGGGACCAGCCTACGAGCAGTACTTC.